These 29 T cell receptor beta chains came from one sample sequenced in a study of blood T cell repertoires in COVID-19. Profiling relied on immunoSEQ multiplex PCR, and the TCRdb table lists in-frame clones only, not all of them. Here the sample spans about 320,000 clones, 65% to 90% being singletons. Sample: peripheral blood. The source of these receptors is a human donor in a cohort sampled during active COVID-19.

The chain recombines TRBV19 with TRBJ2-2; 7 positions agree with TRBD1. V gave up 7 bases and J gave up 6 bases; unmatched junction bases: 8. CDR3 length: 14 residues. Germline V CDR1 and CDR2: LNHDA, SQIVND (reference sequence). The CDR3 protein is CASKGQRRAGELFF. The CDR3 DNA reads as TGTGCCAGTAAGGGACAGCGACGAGCCGGGGAGCTGTTTTTT. Using reference TRBV19 and TRBJ2-2 for the parts outside the CDR3, the full variable domain is DGGITQSPKYLFRKEGQNVTLSCEQNLNHDAMYWYRQDPGQGLRLIYYSQIVNDFQKGDIAEGYSVSREKKESFPLTVTSAQKNPTAFYLCASKGQRRAGELFFGEGSRLTVL.

V is TRBV27 and J is TRBJ1-2, with 7 bases fitting TRBD1. V lost 8 bases to trimming and J lost 2 bases; unmatched junction nucleotides: 11. CDR3 length equals 15 residues. CDR1 is MNHEY and CDR2 is SMNVEV in the germline V gene (reference sequence). CDR3 bases: TGTGCCAGCGGAGGTACCGGGACAGAGAACTATGGCTACACCTTC. Amino acid sequence: CASGGTGTENYGYTF.

V usage is TRBV30 and J usage is TRBJ1-2; D gene unclear. V was trimmed by 3 bases and J by 7 bases, leaving 15 bases between them. This CDR3 is 13 amino acids long. From germline, CDR1 is GTSNPN and CDR2 SVGIG (reference sequence). This CDR3 is CAWRRGRESGYTF. The CDR3 coding sequence is TGTGCCTGGAGGAGAGGGCGGGAGAGTGGCTACACCTTC.

The CDR3: CASSQEAGSSGYTF. Here the CDR3 DNA reads TGCGCCAGCAGCCAAGAAGCTGGGAGTAGTGGCTACACCTTC. V and J are TRBV4-1 and TRBJ1-2; D unclear. The CDR3 consists of 14 residues. The ends were cut back, 0 bases at V and 7 bases at J, with 12 bases in the middle. Germline-derived CDR1 and CDR2 are MGHRA and YSYEKL.

The chain joins TRBV6-1 to TRBJ2-7, with D possibly TRBD1 on 5 matching bases. Deletions cut 2 bases from V and 3 bases from J, with 14 bases between. This CDR3 has 15 residues. Germline CDR1 reads MNHNS; CDR2 reads SASEGT. The CDR3 here is CASSEFSTGSYEQYF. CDR3 nucleotide sequence: TGTGCCAGCAGTGAATTCAGTACAGGTAGCTACGAGCAGTACTTC.

CDR3 loop: CASGPEQFF. In nucleotides, the CDR3 is TGTGCCAGCGGCCCAGAGCAGTTCTTC. J is TRBJ2-1 and V is TRBV2, with D uncertain. Deletions cut 8 bases from V and 10 bases from J, with 6 bases between. Germline values: CDR1 SNHLY, CDR2 FYNNEI. This CDR3 contains 9 residues.

This clone was seen more than once but under ten times. The rearrangement joins TRBV5-6 to TRBJ2-7; 9 positions match TRBD1. Unmatched junction bases numbered 4, after V lost 4 bases and J lost 2 bases. This CDR3 region has 14 residues. CDR1 SGHDT and CDR2 YYEEEE come from the germline V gene. The CDR3 loop is CASSAGQGPYEQYF. CDR3 sequence (DNA): TGTGCCAGCAGCGCCGGACAGGGGCCCTACGAGCAGTACTTC.

V is TRBV6-2 or TRBV6-3 and J is TRBJ2-3; 7 nucleotides match TRBD2. The CDR3 extends over 17 amino acids. Trimming at V came to 2 bases and at J to 2 bases, leaving 10 bases not matched to a gene. Germline loops: CDR1 MNHEY, CDR2 SVGEGT. This CDR3 is CASSYTVGLENTDTQYF. The CDR3 DNA follows: TGTGCCAGCAGTTACACCGTCGGACTAGAGAACACAGATACGCAGTATTTT.

The chain uses TRBV6-4 and TRBJ1-2, with D possibly TRBD1 on 6 matching bases. Germline CDR1 and CDR2: MRHNA and SNTAGT. This CDR3 comprises 18 residues. Trimming took off 3 bases at V and 1 base at J, with 21 bases between the two ends. DNA for the CDR3: TGTGCCAGCAGTGAAGGGGGACATAAGGAAATCTATAACTATGGCTACACCTTC. Its translation: CASSEGGHKEIYNYGYTF.

V gene TRBV7-3 combines with J gene TRBJ1-6; D gene unclear. V lost 5 bases to trimming and J lost 3 bases, with 14 bases between them. In germline, CDR1 is SGHTA, CDR2 FQGTGA. CDR3 length equals 16 residues. The CDR3 protein is CASSLAGKGYNSPLHF. As DNA, the CDR3 is TGTGCCAGCAGCCTTGCGGGGAAGGGCTATAATTCACCCCTCCACTTT.

This chain joins TRBV3-1 (or the pseudogene TRBV3-2) and TRBJ2-3; D is uncertain. Trimming took 0 bases from V and 5 from J, leaving 6 bases between them. This CDR3 region has 13 residues. Germline V CDR1 and CDR2: LGHDT, YNNKEL (reference sequence). CDR3 coding DNA: TGTGCCAGCAGCCAAGATGAGAGAGATACGCAGTATTTT. The encoded protein is CASSQDERDTQYF.

This sequence joins TRBV9 and TRBJ2-7; 7 bases align to TRBD2. Per germline, CDR1 SGDLS and CDR2 YYNGEE. The CDR3 spans 12 residues. V lost 4 bases and J lost 6; bases outside the gene matches: 4. The chain's CDR3 is CASSLGGGEQYF. The CDR3 DNA sequence: TGTGCCAGCAGCCTGGGGGGGGGCGAGCAGTACTTC.

The genes are TRBV3-1 (or the pseudogene TRBV3-2) and TRBJ1-1; D might be TRBD1 (5 bases). V dropped 1 base and J dropped 4 bases, with 10 bases sitting between them. The germline V gene has CDR1 LGHDT and CDR2 YNNKEL (reference sequence). CDR3 size: 14 residues. CDR3 bases: TGTGCCAGCAGCCAAGGCAAGGGGTCCACTGAAGCTTTCTTT. Its translation: CASSQGKGSTEAFF.

This chain joins TRBV19 and TRBJ2-1, with 8 positions matching TRBD1. This CDR3 has 13 amino acids. Germline V lookup: CDR1 LNHDA, CDR2 SQIVND (reference sequence). Trimming took 5 bases from V and 9 from J; bases not matched to a gene: 6. Here the CDR3 reads CASSGDRSTEQFF. The CDR3, as DNA: TGTGCCAGTAGTGGGGACAGGTCGACTGAGCAGTTCTTC. The full variable domain, rest sourced from reference TRBV19 and TRBJ2-1, is DGGITQSPKYLFRKEGQNVTLSCEQNLNHDAMYWYRQDPGQGLRLIYYSQIVNDFQKGDIAEGYSVSREKKESFPLTVTSAQKNPTAFYLCASSGDRSTEQFFGPGTRLTVL.

The rearrangement joins TRBV27 to TRBJ2-2; weak D call: TRBD1 (5 bases). V was shortened by 3 bases and J by 6 bases, with 14 bases between the two germline ends. Looked up from germline, CDR1 is MNHEY and CDR2 is SMNVEV (reference sequence). This CDR3 is 15 amino acids long. As DNA, the CDR3 is TGTGCCAGCAGTTTCAGGGAACAGCAAGCCGGGGAGCTGTTTTTT. The encoded protein is CASSFREQQAGELFF.

CDR3 region: CASSLEFSDTEAFF. The CDR3 DNA reads TGTGCCAGCAGCTTAGAGTTTTCGGACACTGAAGCTTTCTTT. The J gene is TRBJ1-1, the V gene TRBV7-8; no clear D. The V end lost 1 base, the J end lost 3 bases, and 9 bases lay between the germline ends. The CDR3 loop spans 14 amino acids. The V gene's germline CDR1 is SGHVS and CDR2 FQNEAQ.

The chain is built from TRBV18 and TRBJ1-5, with TRBD1 matching 7 bases. CDR3 length: 15 amino acids. The V and J ends lost 4 bases and 2 bases, in that order; junction bases with no gene match: 5. Germline V CDR1 and CDR2: KGHSH, LQKENI. CDR3 in amino acids: CASSQTGVGNQPQHF. The CDR3, as DNA: TGTGCCAGCTCACAAACAGGGGTTGGCAATCAGCCCCAGCATTTT. The full variable domain, rest sourced from reference TRBV18 and TRBJ1-5, is NAGVMQNPRHLVRRRGQEARLRCSPMKGHSHVYWYRQLPEEGLKFMVYLQKENIIDESGMPKERFSAEFPKEGPSILRIQQVVRGDSAAYFCASSQTGVGNQPQHFGDGTRLSIL.

This clone was counted a single time. The chain is built from TRBV6-5 and TRBJ2-7; maybe TRBD1 (6 bases). The CDR3 extends over 13 amino acids. The germline V gene has CDR1 MNHEY and CDR2 SVGAGI. The V and J ends lost 7 bases and 2 bases respectively, with 12 bases between them. The CDR3 is CASKQGLTYEQYF. In DNA form, the CDR3 reads TGTGCCAGCAAACAGGGTTTAACCTACGAGCAGTACTTC.

CDR3 sequence: CASSYHGQAFGYTF. CDR3 DNA: TGTGCCAGCAGTTACCACGGACAGGCCTTCGGCTACACCTTC. This chain connects TRBV6-2 or TRBV6-3 to TRBJ1-2; 7 nucleotides align to TRBD1. Germline CDR1 reads MNHEY; CDR2 reads SVGEGT. V was clipped by 2 bases and J by 8 bases; unmatched bases: 8. The CDR3 is made up of 14 amino acids.

The chain joins TRBV5-1 to TRBJ2-6, with 7 nucleotides matching TRBD2. Germline loops: CDR1 SGHRS, CDR2 YFSETQ. This CDR3 is 20 amino acids long. The J segment lost 0 bases and the V segment lost 7 bases, leaving 19 bases of the junction unmatched. CDR3 residues: CASLQTAAGEYYSGANVLTF. The CDR3 DNA is TGCGCCAGCCTCCAAACAGCCGCGGGGGAGTACTACTCTGGGGCCAACGTCCTGACTTTC.

The rearrangement links TRBV5-8 to TRBJ1-4; D gene ambiguous. V was trimmed by 3 bases and J by 2 bases, leaving 8 bases between them. CDR3 length equals 14 residues. The germline V gene encodes CDR1 SGHTS and CDR2 YDEGEE. CDR3 amino acids: CASSYGGTNEKLFF. The CDR3 DNA sequence: TGTGCCAGCAGCTACGGTGGTACTAATGAAAAACTGTTTTTT.

The rearrangement links TRBV6-5 to TRBJ2-3; TRBD2 is a possible D gene (5 bases). CDR3 length: 13 residues. Germline assignment: CDR1 MNHEY and CDR2 SVGAGI. V was cut by 5 bases and J by 7 bases, with 13 bases left in between. The CDR3 sequence is CASSHLEGNTQYF. The CDR3 region has the DNA TGTGCCAGCAGTCACCTCGAGGGAAATACGCAGTATTTT.

The chain couples TRBV11-1 to TRBJ1-1, with unresolved D. CDR1 and CDR2 (germline): SGHAT, FQDESV (reference sequence). The CDR3 sequence is 13 residues long. Trimming cost V 2 bases and J 12 bases, with 16 bases left between them. The DNA of the CDR3 is TGTGCCAGCAGCTTAATATCGGGGATTCAGACTTTCTTT. Translated: CASSLISGIQTFF.

The gene calls are TRBV7-9 and TRBJ1-2, with D unresolved. Germline V gives CDR1 SEHNR, CDR2 FQNEAQ (reference sequence). This CDR3 comprises 12 residues. V was clipped by 2 bases and J by 6 bases, with 7 bases between them. Written as DNA, the CDR3 is TGTGCCAGCAGCTTACTGGGAGATGGCTACACCTTC. This translates into CASSLLGDGYTF.

V gene TRBV7-9 combines with J gene TRBJ2-7; TRBD1 matches at 9 bases. The CDR3 length is 15 residues. After removal of 3 bases from V and 4 bases from J, the junction contained 7 bases not matched to a gene. CDR1 and CDR2 (germline): SEHNR, FQNEAQ (reference sequence). The CDR3 loop reads CASSFSRTGAYEQYF. The CDR3, as DNA: TGTGCCAGCAGCTTCAGCCGGACAGGGGCTTACGAGCAGTACTTC.

The chain is built from TRBV9 and TRBJ2-7; 8 nucleotides agree with TRBD2. Germline V gene sequence: CDR1 SGDLS, CDR2 YYNGEE. The ends lost 0 bases at V and 0 bases at J; junction bases unmatched: 8. CDR3 size: 17 residues. The CDR3 coding sequence is TGTGCCAGCAGCGTAGAGGGTAGCGGGGTAAGCTCCTACGAGCAGTACTTC. Amino acids: CASSVEGSGVSSYEQYF.

This clone was detected once. The chain recombines TRBV30 with TRBJ1-5; a weak D match, TRBD1 (5 bases). Trimming pared 3 bases from V and 4 bases from J, leaving 10 bases between. The CDR3 consists of 13 residues. CDR1 and CDR2 from the germline V gene are GTSNPN and SVGIG (reference sequence). The CDR3, as DNA: TGTGCCTGGAGAAGGGGCCCTAATCAGCCCCAGCATTTT. Translating it yields CAWRRGPNQPQHF.

This chain joins TRBV11-2 and TRBJ2-7; 9 positions agree with TRBD2. This CDR3 comprises 15 residues. Germline V gene data show CDR1 as SGHAT and CDR2 as FQNNGV. The ends lost 4 bases at V and 5 bases at J; junction bases unmatched: 9. The CDR3 DNA follows: TGTGCCAGCAGCTCGGCGGGGGGGCGTCTAAACGAGCAGTACTTC. This translates into CASSSAGGRLNEQYF. Full variable domain (remainder filled in from reference TRBV11-2 and TRBJ2-7): EAGVAQSPRYKIIEKRQSVAFWCNPISGHATLYWYQQILGQGPKLLIQFQNNGVVDDSQLPKDRFSAERLKGVDSTLKIQPAKLEDSAVYLCASSSAGGRLNEQYFGPGTRLTVT.

This chain connects TRBV5-1 to TRBJ1-4, with TRBD1 matching over 7 bases. The germline CDR1 and CDR2 sequences are SGHRS and YFSETQ. The CDR3 is made up of 15 amino acids. The junction had 7 bases not matched to a gene; V was cut back by 4 bases and J by 4 bases. The CDR3 coding sequence is TGCGCCAGCAGCACGGGACAGAGTATTAATGAAAAACTGTTTTTT. It is translated as CASSTGQSINEKLFF.